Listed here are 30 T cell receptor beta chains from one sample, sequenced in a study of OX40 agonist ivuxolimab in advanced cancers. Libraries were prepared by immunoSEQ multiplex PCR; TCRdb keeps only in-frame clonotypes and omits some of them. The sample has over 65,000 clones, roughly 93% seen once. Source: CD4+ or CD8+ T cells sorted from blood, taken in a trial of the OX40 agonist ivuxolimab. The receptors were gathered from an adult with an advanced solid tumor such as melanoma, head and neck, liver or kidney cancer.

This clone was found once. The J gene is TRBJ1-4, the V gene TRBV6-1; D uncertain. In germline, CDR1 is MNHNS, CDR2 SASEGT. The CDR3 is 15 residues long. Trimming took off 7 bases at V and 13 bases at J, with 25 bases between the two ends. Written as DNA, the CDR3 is TGTGCCAGCAAGCTCACAACGGCGACGGGCTCCTTACTGTTTTTT. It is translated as CASKLTTATGSLLFF.

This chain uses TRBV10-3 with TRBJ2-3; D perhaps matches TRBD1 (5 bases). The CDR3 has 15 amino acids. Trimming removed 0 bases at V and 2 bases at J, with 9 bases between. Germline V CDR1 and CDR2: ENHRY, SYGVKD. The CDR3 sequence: CAISESGQHTDTQYF. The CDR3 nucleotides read TGTGCCATCAGTGAGTCGGGGCAGCACACAGATACGCAGTATTTT.

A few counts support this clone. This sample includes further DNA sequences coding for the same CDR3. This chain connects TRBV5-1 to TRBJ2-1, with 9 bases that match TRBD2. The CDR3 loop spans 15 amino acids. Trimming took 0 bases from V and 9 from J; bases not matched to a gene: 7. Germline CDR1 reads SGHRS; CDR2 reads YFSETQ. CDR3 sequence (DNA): TGCGCCAGCAGCTTGGGGGCGGGAGGGCCCTCTGAGCAGTTCTTC. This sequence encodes CASSLGAGGPSEQFF.

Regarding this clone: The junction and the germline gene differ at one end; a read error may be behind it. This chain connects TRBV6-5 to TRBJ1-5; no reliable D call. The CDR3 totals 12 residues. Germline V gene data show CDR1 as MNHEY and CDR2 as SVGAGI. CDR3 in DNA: TGTGCCAGCAGTTACAGCAATGAGCCCCAGCATTTT. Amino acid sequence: CASSYSNEPQHF.

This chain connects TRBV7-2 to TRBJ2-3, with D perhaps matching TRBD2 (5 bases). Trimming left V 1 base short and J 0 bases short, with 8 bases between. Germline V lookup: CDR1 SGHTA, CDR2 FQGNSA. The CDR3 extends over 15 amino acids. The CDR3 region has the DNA TGTGCCAGCAGCTTAGTAGGCGGGAGCACAGATACGCAGTATTTT. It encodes CASSLVGGSTDTQYF. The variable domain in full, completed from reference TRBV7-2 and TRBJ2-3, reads GAGVSQSPSNKVTEKGKDVELRCDPISGHTALYWYRQSLGQGLEFLIYFQGNSAPDKSGLPSDRFSAERTGGSVSTLTIQRTQQEDSAVYLCASSLVGGSTDTQYFGPGTRLTVL.

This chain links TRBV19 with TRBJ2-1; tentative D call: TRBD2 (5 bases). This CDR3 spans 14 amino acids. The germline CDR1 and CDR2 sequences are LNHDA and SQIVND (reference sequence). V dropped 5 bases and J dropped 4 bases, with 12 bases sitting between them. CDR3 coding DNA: TGTGCCAGTAGTCTTTCTAGCAGATACAATGAGCAGTTCTTC. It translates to CASSLSSRYNEQFF.

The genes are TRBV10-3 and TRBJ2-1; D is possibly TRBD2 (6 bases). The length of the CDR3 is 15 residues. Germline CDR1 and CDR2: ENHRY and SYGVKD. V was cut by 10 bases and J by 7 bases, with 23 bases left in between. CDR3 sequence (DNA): TGTGCCACTGGTTCGGGGGTGCGTATTGGGAATGAGCAGTTCTTC. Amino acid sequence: CATGSGVRIGNEQFF.

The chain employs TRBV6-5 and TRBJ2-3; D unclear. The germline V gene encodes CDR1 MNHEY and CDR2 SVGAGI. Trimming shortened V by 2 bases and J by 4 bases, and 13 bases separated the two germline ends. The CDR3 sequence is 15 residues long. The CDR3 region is CASSYHPGKADTQYF. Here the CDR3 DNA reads TGTGCCAGCAGTTACCATCCCGGCAAGGCAGATACGCAGTATTTT.

CDR3 nucleotide sequence: TGTGCCAGTAGTACCGAGAGACGCCCCGCGAACACCGGGGAGCTGTTTTTT. It yields the protein CASSTERRPANTGELFF. The chain links TRBV19 to TRBJ2-2; D call uncertain. This CDR3 has 17 residues. From germline, CDR1 is LNHDA and CDR2 SQIVND (reference sequence). Deletions cut 4 bases from V and 0 bases from J, with 15 bases between.

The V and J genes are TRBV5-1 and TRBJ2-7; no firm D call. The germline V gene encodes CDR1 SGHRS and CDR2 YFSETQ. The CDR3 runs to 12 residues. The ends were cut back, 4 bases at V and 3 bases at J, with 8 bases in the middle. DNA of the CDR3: TGCGCCAGCAGCCCCGTCAGCTACGAGCAGTACTTC. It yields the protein CASSPVSYEQYF.

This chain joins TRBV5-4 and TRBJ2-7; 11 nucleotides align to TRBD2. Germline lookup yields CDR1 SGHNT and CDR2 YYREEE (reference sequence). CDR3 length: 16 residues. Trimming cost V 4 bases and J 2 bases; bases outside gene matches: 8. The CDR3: CASSPGGTSGAYEQYF. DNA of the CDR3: TGTGCCAGCAGCCCGGGTGGGACTAGCGGCGCCTACGAGCAGTACTTC.

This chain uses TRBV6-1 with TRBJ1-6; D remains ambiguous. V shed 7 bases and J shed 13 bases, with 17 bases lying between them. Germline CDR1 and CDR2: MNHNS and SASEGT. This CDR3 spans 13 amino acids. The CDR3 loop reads CASKDADYGPLHF. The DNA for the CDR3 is TGTGCCAGCAAAGACGCAGATTACGGGCCCCTCCACTTT.

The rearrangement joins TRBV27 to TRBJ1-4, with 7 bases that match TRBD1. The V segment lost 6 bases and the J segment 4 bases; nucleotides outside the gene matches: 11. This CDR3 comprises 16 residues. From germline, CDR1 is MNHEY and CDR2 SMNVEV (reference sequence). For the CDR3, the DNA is TGTGCCAGCAGCCCCGGGACAGTAGTCATTAATGAAAAACTGTTTTTT. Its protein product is CASSPGTVVINEKLFF. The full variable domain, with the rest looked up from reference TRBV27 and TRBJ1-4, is EAQVTQNPRYLITVTGKKLTVTCSQNMNHEYMSWYRQDPGLGLRQIYYSMNVEVTDKGDVPEGYKVSRKEKRNFPLILESPSPNQTSLYFCASSPGTVVINEKLFFGSGTQLSVL.

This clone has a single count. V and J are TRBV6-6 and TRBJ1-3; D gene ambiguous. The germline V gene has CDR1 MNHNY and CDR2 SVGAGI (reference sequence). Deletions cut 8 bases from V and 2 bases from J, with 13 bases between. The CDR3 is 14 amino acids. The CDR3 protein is CASSPFRAGNTIYF. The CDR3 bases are TGTGCCAGCTCCCCTTTCCGGGCTGGAAACACCATATATTTT.

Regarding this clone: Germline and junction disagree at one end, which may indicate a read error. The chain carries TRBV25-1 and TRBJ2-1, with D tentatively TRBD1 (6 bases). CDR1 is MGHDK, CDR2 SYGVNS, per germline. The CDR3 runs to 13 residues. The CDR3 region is CASGQLYYDEQFF. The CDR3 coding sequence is TGTGCCAGCGGACAGCTCTACTACGATGAGCAGTTCTTC.

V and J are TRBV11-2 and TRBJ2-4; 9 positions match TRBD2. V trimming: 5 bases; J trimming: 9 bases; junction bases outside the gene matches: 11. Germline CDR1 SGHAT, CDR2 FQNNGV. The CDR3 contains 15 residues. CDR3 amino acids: CASSVIAGAQGIQYF. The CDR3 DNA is TGTGCCAGCAGCGTAATAGCGGGGGCCCAAGGCATTCAGTACTTC.

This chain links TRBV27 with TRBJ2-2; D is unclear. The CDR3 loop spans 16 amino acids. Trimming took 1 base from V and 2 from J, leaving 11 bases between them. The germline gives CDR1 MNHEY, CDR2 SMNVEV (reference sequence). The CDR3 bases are TGTGCCAGCAGTTTATTGGCTAGTGGAAACACCGGGGAGCTGTTTTTT. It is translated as CASSLLASGNTGELFF.

The CDR3 DNA reads as TGTGCCAGCAGCTTAGGACTCGTGGGGTATTTT. Residues: CASSLGLVGYF. V and J are TRBV6-1 and TRBJ2-3, with D possibly being TRBD2 (5 bases). The germline CDR1 and CDR2 sequences are MNHNS and SASEGT. Between the trimmed V and J ends, which lost 6 bases and 14 bases, there was a span of 15 bases. CDR3 length equals 11 residues.

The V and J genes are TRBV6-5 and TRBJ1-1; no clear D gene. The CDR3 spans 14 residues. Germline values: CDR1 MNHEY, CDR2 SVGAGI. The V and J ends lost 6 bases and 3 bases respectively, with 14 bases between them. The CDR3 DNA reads TGTGCCAGCAGCCGTACCTACTTGGACACTGAAGCTTTCTTT. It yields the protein CASSRTYLDTEAFF.

The CDR3 sequence: CASSLDGTSSYNEQFF. The CDR3 DNA sequence: TGTGCCAGCAGCTTAGACGGGACTTCTTCCTACAATGAGCAGTTCTTC. This chain links TRBV11-2 with TRBJ2-1, with TRBD2 as a possible D gene (6 bases). CDR3 size: 16 residues. Per germline, CDR1 SGHAT and CDR2 FQNNGV. Trimming removed 0 bases at V and 1 base at J, with 10 bases between.

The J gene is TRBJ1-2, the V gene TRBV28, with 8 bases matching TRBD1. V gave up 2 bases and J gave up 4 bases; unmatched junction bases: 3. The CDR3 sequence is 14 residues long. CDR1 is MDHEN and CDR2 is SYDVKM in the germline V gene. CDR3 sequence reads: CASSLGGQGYGYTF. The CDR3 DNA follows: TGTGCCAGCAGTTTAGGCGGACAGGGCTATGGCTACACCTTC.

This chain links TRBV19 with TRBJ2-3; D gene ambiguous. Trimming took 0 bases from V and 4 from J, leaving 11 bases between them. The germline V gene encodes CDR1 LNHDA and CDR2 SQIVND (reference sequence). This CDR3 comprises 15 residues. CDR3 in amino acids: CASSIDPAGADTQYF. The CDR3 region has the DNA TGTGCCAGTAGTATAGATCCCGCCGGCGCAGATACGCAGTATTTT.

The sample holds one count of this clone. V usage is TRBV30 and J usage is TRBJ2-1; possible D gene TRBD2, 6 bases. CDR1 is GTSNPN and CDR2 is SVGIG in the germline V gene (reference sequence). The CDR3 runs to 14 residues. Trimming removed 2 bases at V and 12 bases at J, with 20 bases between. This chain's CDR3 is CAWSPAASAGWQFF. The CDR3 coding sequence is TGTGCCTGGAGTCCAGCCGCTTCGGCGGGGTGGCAGTTCTTC.

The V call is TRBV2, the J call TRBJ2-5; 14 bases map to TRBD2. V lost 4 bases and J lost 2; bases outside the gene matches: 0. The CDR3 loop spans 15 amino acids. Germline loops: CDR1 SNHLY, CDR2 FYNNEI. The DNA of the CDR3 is TGTGCCAGCAGTGGACTAGCGGGAGGGCAAGAGACCCAGTACTTC. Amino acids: CASSGLAGGQETQYF.

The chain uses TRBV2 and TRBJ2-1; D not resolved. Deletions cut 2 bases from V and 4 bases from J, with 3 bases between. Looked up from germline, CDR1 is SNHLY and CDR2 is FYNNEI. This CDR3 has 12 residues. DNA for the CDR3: TGTGCCAGCAGTGAATTTTACAATGAGCAGTTCTTC. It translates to CASSEFYNEQFF.

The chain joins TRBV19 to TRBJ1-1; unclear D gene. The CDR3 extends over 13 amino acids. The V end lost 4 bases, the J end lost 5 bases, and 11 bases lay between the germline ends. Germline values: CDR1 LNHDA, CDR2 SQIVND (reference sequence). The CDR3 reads CASSRAVGTEAFF. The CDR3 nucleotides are TGTGCCAGTAGTAGGGCGGTGGGAACTGAAGCTTTCTTT.

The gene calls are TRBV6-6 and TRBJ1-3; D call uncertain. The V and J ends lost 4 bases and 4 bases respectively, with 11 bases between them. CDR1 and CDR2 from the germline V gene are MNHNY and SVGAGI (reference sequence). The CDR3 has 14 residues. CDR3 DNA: TGTGCCAGCAGTTTCGGAGAAAACGGAAACACCATATATTTT. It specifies CASSFGENGNTIYF.

This CDR3 is CASRGSGGRETQYF. CDR3 nucleotides: TGTGCCAGTCGGGGTAGCGGGGGTAGAGAGACCCAGTACTTC. This chain uses TRBV19 with TRBJ2-5, with 9 bases matching TRBD2. The V segment lost 8 bases and the J segment 4 bases; nucleotides outside the gene matches: 8. Germline-derived CDR1 and CDR2 are LNHDA and SQIVND (reference sequence). This CDR3 is built from 14 residues. Filled out from reference TRBV19 and TRBJ2-5, the complete variable domain reads DGGITQSPKYLFRKEGQNVTLSCEQNLNHDAMYWYRQDPGQGLRLIYYSQIVNDFQKGDIAEGYSVSREKKESFPLTVTSAQKNPTAFYLCASRGSGGRETQYFGPGTRLLVL.

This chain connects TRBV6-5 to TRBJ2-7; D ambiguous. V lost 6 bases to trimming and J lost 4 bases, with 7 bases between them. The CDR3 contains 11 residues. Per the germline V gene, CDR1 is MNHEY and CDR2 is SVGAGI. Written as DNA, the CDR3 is TGTGCCAGCAGGCGAGGATACGAGCAGTACTTC. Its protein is CASRRGYEQYF.

DNA of the CDR3: TGCGCCAGCAGCCAAGAAAAAGGACTAGCGGGCGCCCTTTACGAGCAGTACTTC. Its translation: CASSQEKGLAGALYEQYF. The J gene is TRBJ2-7, the V gene TRBV4-1; 11 bases match TRBD2. Germline trimming cut 0 bases from V and 4 bases from J; bases unmatched to any gene: 11. The CDR3 covers 18 residues. Germline V gives CDR1 MGHRA, CDR2 YSYEKL.